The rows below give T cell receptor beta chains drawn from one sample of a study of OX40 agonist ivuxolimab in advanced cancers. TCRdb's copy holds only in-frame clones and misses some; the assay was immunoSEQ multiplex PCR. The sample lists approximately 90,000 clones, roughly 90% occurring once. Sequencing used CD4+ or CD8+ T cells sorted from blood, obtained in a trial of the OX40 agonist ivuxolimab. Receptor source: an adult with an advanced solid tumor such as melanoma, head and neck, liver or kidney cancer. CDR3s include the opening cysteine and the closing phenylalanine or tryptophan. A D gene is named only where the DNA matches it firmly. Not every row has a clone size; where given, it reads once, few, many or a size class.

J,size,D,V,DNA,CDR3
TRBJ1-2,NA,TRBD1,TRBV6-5,TGTGCCAGCAGTTATAAGGGGGCGAGGAACTATGGCTACACCTTC,CASSYKGARNYGYTF
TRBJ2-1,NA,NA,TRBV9,TGTGCCAGCAGCGTAGGGGCTAGCTCCTACAATGAGCAGTTCTTC,CASSVGASSYNEQFF
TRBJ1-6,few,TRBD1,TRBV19,TGTGCCAGTAGGGGACAGGGATGGTCACCCCTCCACTTT,CASRGQGWSPLHF
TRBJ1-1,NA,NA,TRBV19,TGTGCCAGTACCCGAACCCACGGCACTGAAGCTTTCTTT,CASTRTHGTEAFF
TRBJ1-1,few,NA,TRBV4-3,TGCGCCAGCAGCCAAGAAGGGCGCACTGAAGCTTTCTTT,CASSQEGRTEAFF
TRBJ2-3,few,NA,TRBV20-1,TGCAGTGCTTTCCGGGGAGATACGCAGTATTTT,CSAFRGDTQYF
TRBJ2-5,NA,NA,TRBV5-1,TGCGCCAGCAGCTTGGAAGAGGGGCGGAGGGAGACCCAGTACTTC,CASSLEEGRRETQYF
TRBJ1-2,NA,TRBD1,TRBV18,TGTGCCAGCTCACCACCCGCTAGGACAGGGGGAATTGGCTACACCTTC,CASSPPARTGGIGYTF
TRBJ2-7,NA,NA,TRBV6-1,TGTGCCAGCAGTGACCAGGGCCAGTCAAACACCTACGAGCAGTACTTC,CASSDQGQSNTYEQYF
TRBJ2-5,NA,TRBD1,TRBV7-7,TGTGCTAGCAGCTTAGGGACAGTGGGGGAGACCCAGTACTTC,CASSLGTVGETQYF
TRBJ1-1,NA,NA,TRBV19,TGTGCCAGTAGTATAAGCACGAACACTGAAGCTTTCTTT,CASSISTNTEAFF
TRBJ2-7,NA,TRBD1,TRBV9,TGTGCCAGCAGCGTATCGGGACAGGCGAGCTACGAGCAGTACTTC,CASSVSGQASYEQYF
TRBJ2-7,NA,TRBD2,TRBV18,TGTGCCAGCTCGCTACTAGCGGGGGGGGACGACGAGCAGTACTTC,CASSLLAGGDDEQYF
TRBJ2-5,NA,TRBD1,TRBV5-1,TGCGCCAGCAGCTTCGGGACAGGGGGAGAGACCCAGTACTTC,CASSFGTGGETQYF
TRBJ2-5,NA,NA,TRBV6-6,TGTGCCAGCAGTAAAAGACAGGCCATACAAGAGACCCAGTACTTC,CASSKRQAIQETQYF
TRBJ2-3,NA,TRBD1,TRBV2,TGTGCCAGCAGTACCCGACAGGGCAGGCAGTATTTT,CASSTRQGRQYF
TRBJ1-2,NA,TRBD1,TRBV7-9,TGTGCCAGCAGCGAATCCGGGACAGCCCTTATGCATGGCTACACCTTC,CASSESGTALMHGYTF
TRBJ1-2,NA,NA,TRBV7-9,TGTGCCAGCAGCCTCGACGTGGGGGGGTACTATGGCTACACCTTC,CASSLDVGGYYGYTF
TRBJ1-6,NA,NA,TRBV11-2,TGTGCCAGCAGCTTACTGCCGGGACGGTTTAATTCACCCCTCCACTTT,CASSLLPGRFNSPLHF
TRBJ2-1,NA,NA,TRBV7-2,TGTGCCAGCACTCGAAACCCCGGGACATCTTACAATGAGCAGTTCTTC,CASTRNPGTSYNEQFF
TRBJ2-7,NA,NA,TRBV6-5,TGTGCCAGCAGTTACTCCACCAGGGGTTACGAGCAGTACTTC,CASSYSTRGYEQYF
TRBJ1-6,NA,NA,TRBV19,TGTGCCAGTGCGGACAGAAATAATTCACCCCTCCACTTT,CASADRNNSPLHF
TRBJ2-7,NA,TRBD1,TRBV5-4,TGTGCCAGCAGCTTGGCCGGGGGACAGGGTTCCTACGAGCAGTACTTC,CASSLAGGQGSYEQYF
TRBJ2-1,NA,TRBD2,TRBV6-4,TGTGCCAGCAACGCGGGGGGCCGGGTCAATGAGCAGTTCTTC,CASNAGGRVNEQFF
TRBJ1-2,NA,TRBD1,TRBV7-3,TGTGCCAGCAGCACAGGGGGACAGGTGGATGGCTACACCTTC,CASSTGGQVDGYTF
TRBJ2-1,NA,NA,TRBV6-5,TGTGCCAGCAGTTACATCGGTGCCAATGAGCAGTTCTTC,CASSYIGANEQFF
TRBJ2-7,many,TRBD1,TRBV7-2,TGTGCCAGCAGCTTAGGAGGACAGGGGGCTAAAGAGCAGTACTTC,CASSLGGQGAKEQYF
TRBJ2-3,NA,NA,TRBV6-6,TGTGCCAGCAGTTACACGGGGGTTGCAGATACGCAGTATTTT,CASSYTGVADTQYF
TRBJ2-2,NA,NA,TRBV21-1,TGTGCCAGCAGCAAACGGGGACAGGGGACGACCGGGGAGCTGTTTTTT,CASSKRGQGTTGELFF